This T cell receptor (beta chain) was captured by sequencing in a study of T cell responses to AZD1222 COVID-19 vaccine (dated by TCRdb to about 2021). Regarding the research as a whole: A total of 240 or so trial participants underwent TCR sequencing, of whom approximately 200 had received two doses of AZD1222 and some 25 had received two doses of the MenACWY control vaccine. Enrollment into the trials was organized by age into subgroups of 18-55, 56-69 and 70-plus years, and those subgroups contained approximately 150, 30 and 60 TCR-sequenced participants, respectively.

The CDR3 regions of human TCRbeta chains were analyzed by immunosequencing. For the original study's pipeline: Repertoire TCRs were matched against a reference library of SARS-CoV-2-specific TCRs generated with the MIRA antigen-specificity platform. Breadth was defined as the fraction of unique TCRs that were SARS-CoV-2-associated. Depth was defined as the fraction of total T cells that were SARS-CoV-2-associated. Using the MIRA data, each spike-specific TCR was mapped to the spike region that the TCR reacts to and placed in a CD4 or CD8 class. Log10-transformed breadth and depth values were compared by one-way ANOVA with Sidak's multiple comparisons tests. TCRdb limited this immuneACCESS table to in-frame rearrangements with V and J called. A share of clones is missing; checked studies link under half to unresolved V genes, and the rest is unexplained. D and trimming come from the DNA, and the V and J calls and clone size come from that table. Counted in this sample were approximately 150,000 clones; roughly 88% of them appeared once. Around 1.8% of the sample is in the top ten clones.

This clone was observed a single time. This clone's antigen is unknown. Base qualities are missing; no much larger clone stands one base away. The CDR3 spans 12 residues, from the cysteine through the phenylalanine. The read is trimmed to its CDR3 DNA, 36 bases read in frame from base 1. CDR1 is given as SGHTA and CDR2 as FQGNSA, both from the germline V gene. V and J lose 0 bases and 3 bases, and a span of 3 bases separates them. The time point label on this specimen signifies: about 28 days (+/-7) after the second vaccine dose. AZD1222 recipients with second doses at about 4 weeks or about 12 weeks were pooled, because spike-specific TCR depth and breadth did not differ between schedules. The vaccinee samples were drawn from two UK trials, COV001 and COV002, one of which was a single-blind randomized controlled phase 2/3 trial testing AZD1222 (ChAdOx1 nCoV-19) in healthy adults. For TCRbeta chain sequencing, PBMC samples from trial participants were taken at day 0 and at day 28 after the second dose.

Beyond this particular receptor, the publication reports: Because no day 14 peak-response samples were available, repertoires were characterized only after the peak T cell response. The whole spike protein was spanned by vaccine-associated CD4 TCRs, and dominant responses were seen in regions 160-218 and 743-854. Spike-specific TCR breadth and depth rose significantly after two AZD1222 doses compared with day 0 and with MenACWY recipients. Conclusions about previously exposed vaccinees are limited, since just a handful of AZD1222 recipients were seropositive for SARS-CoV-2 at baseline. Reportedly, close to half of the unique spike-specific TCRs recognized epitopes lying outside the regions that are mutated in the B.1.351 and B.1.1.7 variants. Participants were mostly white British and included more females than males, and it was suggested by the authors that clonal diversity may have been underestimated. The 56-69-year group was small, and its depth increase did not reach significance, likely because of low power.

This sample comprised peripheral blood, obtained 28 days after the second AZD1222 dose. The chain is assembled from TRBV7-2 and TRBJ2-7; confidence is insufficient to name the D gene. The TCR comes from an adult who received the AZD1222 COVID-19 vaccine. The base sequence is TGTGCCAGCAGCTTAGCGCGCTACGAGCAGTACTTC. It translates to CASSLARYEQYF.